This T cell receptor beta chain stems from a study of shared T cell receptors in the human thymus. Assay: immunoSEQ multiplex PCR; the TCRdb copy retains only in-frame clones and omits some. The sample includes approximately 490,000 clones, 75% to 85% seen only once; the top ten take around 0.013%. The CDR3 runs to 18 residues. J gave up 4 bases and V 0 bases, and 12 bases lay outside the gene matches. CDR1 SGHRS and CDR2 YFSETQ come from the germline V gene. Separately, the same data were catalogued under a study of human thymus T cells. That paper adds: Corrective cardiac operations yielded the resected thymus tissue.

The chain links TRBV5-1 to TRBJ2-1; TRBD2 matches 8 bases. The TCR sequence derives from a boy less than two years old with a congenital heart defect. Sequencing used thymocytes. The CDR3 loop reads CASSLVPGLELRYNEQFF. The CDR3 DNA is TGCGCCAGCAGCTTGGTGCCGGGACTAGAGTTGAGGTACAATGAGCAGTTCTTC.